The subject of this entry is one T cell receptor beta chain. The V end was cut by 0 bases, the J end by 1 base, with 6 bases between. CDR1 is SGDLS and CDR2 is YYNGEE in the germline V gene. This CDR3 is 14 amino acids long. Sorting defined conventional CD4 T cells as CD4+CD127+. This entry is derived from a study of B cell selection in AIRE deficiency. Per the original methods: Approximately 1.1x10^5 patient and roughly 150,000 healthy donor in-frame TCRbeta sequences came from conventional T cells. Sequencing used immunoSEQ multiplex PCR; TCRdb keeps in-frame clones, though not all of them. V, J and clone size are those of that table, while D and trimming were read from the DNA. The sample shows some 25,000 clones, roughly 95% of them seen only once.

V is TRBV9 and J is TRBJ2-3; no reliable D call. The sample was CD4+CD127+ conventional T cells sorted from PBMCs. This TCR came from a human donor in good health. The CDR3 here is CASSVGQGTDTQYF. The CDR3 DNA is TGTGCCAGCAGCGTAGGCCAGGGCACAGATACGCAGTATTTT.